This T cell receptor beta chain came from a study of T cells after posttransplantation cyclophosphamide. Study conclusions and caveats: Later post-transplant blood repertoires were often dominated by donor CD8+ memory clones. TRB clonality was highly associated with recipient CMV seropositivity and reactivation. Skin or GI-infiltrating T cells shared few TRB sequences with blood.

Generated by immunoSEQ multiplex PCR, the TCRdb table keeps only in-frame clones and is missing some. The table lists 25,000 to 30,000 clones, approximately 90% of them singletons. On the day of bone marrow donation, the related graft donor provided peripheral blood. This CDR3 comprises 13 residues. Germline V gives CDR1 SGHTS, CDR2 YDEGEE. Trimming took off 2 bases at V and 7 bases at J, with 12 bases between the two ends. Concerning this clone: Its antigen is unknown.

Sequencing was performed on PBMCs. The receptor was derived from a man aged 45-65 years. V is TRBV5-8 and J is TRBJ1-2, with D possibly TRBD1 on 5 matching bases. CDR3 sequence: CASSFQGLGGYTF. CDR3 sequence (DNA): TGTGCCAGCAGCTTCCAGGGCTTGGGTGGCTACACCTTC.